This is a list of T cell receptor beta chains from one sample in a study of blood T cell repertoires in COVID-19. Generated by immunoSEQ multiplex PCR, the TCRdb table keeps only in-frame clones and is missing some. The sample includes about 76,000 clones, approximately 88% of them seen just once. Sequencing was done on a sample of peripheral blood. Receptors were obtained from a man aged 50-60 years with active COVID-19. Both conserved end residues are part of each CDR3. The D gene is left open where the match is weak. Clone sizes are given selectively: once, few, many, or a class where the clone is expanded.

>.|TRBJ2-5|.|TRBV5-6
TGTGCCAACAGCTTGGGCGCCCTGAGGCGAGAGACCCAGTACTTC
CANSLGALRRETQYF
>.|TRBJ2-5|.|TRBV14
TGTGCCAGCAGCCAAGGCGCAGCGCAAGAGACCCAGTACTTC
CASSQGAAQETQYF
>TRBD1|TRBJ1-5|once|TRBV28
TGTGCCAGCACCGCTCCGACAGGGGCTTCTAGCAATCAGCCCCAGCATTTT
CASTAPTGASSNQPQHF
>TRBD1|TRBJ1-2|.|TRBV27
TGTGCCAGCAGTTCCCCGGGACAGGGAGCGTATGGCTACACCTTC
CASSSPGQGAYGYTF
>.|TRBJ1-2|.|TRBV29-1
TGCAGCGTGGAAGGGACGGGAAGTTTGCGTGGCTACACCTTC
CSVEGTGSLRGYTF
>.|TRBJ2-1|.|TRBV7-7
TGTGCTAGCAGCCCGACGCTGGACAGCTACAATGAGCAGTTCTTC
CASSPTLDSYNEQFF
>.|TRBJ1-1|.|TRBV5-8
TGTGCCAGCAGCTTGGTGCGGGGGGCAGGGGAAGCTTTCTTT
CASSLVRGAGEAFF
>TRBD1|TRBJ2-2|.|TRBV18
TGTGCCAGCTCACCAGAGGGACAGGGAGAGACCGGGGAGCTGTTTTTT
CASSPEGQGETGELFF
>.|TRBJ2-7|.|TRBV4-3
TGCGCCAGCAGCCGGGGGAGTGGGCCCGGGACTTTCTACGAGCAGTACTTC
CASSRGSGPGTFYEQYF
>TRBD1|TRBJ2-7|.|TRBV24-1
TGTGCCACCAGGCCGAGGACAGGGGGCTTCGACGAGCAGTACTTC
CATRPRTGGFDEQYF
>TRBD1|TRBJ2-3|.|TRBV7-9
TGTGCCAGCAGCTCGGGACAGGAGCTCACAGATACGCAGTATTTT
CASSSGQELTDTQYF
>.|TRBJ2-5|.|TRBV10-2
TGCGCCAGCATGGCTCGGGGAGAGACCCAGTACTTC
CASMARGETQYF
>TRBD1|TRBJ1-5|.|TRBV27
TGTGCCAGCAGTCCACAGGGGGCTCAGCCCCAGCATTTT
CASSPQGAQPQHF
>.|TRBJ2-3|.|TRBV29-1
TGCAGCGTACTTAGAGGGAGCACAGATACGCAGTATTTT
CSVLRGSTDTQYF
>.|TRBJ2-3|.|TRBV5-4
TGTGCCAGCAGCCCGACGGGAAGCACAGATACGCAGTATTTT
CASSPTGSTDTQYF
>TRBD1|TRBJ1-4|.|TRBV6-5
TGTGCCAGCAGTAGCCGGGACAGGGCTGAAAAACTGTTTTTT
CASSSRDRAEKLFF
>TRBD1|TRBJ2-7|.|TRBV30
TGTGCCTGGAGTTCAAGGACAGGCCCGCCCTACGAGCAGTACTTC
CAWSSRTGPPYEQYF
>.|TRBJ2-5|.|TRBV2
TGTGCCAGCAGGATACAGGGTGGACAAGAGACCCAGTACTTC
CASRIQGGQETQYF
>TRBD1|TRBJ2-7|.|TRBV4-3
TGCGCCAGCAGCCAACGGACAGGTTCCTACGAGCAGTACTTC
CASSQRTGSYEQYF
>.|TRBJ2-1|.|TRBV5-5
TGTGCCGGGGGGACTTTCGATTCCTACAATGAGCAGTTCTTC
CAGGTFDSYNEQFF
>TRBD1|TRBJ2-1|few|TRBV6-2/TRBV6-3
TGTGCCAGCAGTTACCGGACAGGGACACTTTACAATGAGCAGTTCTTC
CASSYRTGTLYNEQFF
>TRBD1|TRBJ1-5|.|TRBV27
TGTGCCAGCAGTACCGCGGGACAGCTCAATCAGCCCCAGCATTTT
CASSTAGQLNQPQHF
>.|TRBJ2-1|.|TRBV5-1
TGCGCCAGCAGCTTGGAGGGGCAGGTAGTGTTCAGTGAGCAGTTCTTC
CASSLEGQVVFSEQFF
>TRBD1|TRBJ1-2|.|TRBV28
TGTGCCAGCAATGACCGGGACAGGGATACCTATGGCTACACCTTC
CASNDRDRDTYGYTF
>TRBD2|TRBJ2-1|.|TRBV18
TGTGCCAGCTCAACCACTAGCGGATCTTCCTACAATGAGCAGTTCTTC
CASSTTSGSSYNEQFF
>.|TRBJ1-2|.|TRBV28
TGTGCCAGCAGCTCCAACACAGGGACCTTAGGCTACACCTTC
CASSSNTGTLGYTF
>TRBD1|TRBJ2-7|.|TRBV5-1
TGCGCCAGCAGCCCCGGGACAGGGACGCACGAGCAGTACTTC
CASSPGTGTHEQYF
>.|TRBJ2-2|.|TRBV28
TGTGCCAGCAGTTTCCCCGGGACTCTCGGCCGGGAGCTGTTTTTT
CASSFPGTLGRELFF
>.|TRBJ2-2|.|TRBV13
TGTGCCAGCAGCATTAGACAGGGGAGGGGGACCGGGGAGCTGTTTTTT
CASSIRQGRGTGELFF
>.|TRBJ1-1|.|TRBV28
TGTGCCAGCAGAACCCGAGGGGGGGCGAACACTGAAGCTTTCTTT
CASRTRGGANTEAFF
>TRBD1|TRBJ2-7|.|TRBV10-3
TGTGCCATCAGTCAAGGGACAGGGCTATTATACGAGCAGTACTTC
CAISQGTGLLYEQYF
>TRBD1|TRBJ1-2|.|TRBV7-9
TGTGCCAGCAGCCCCGCCAGGGGGCAGAGGAATGGCTACACCTTC
CASSPARGQRNGYTF
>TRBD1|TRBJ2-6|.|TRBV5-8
TGTGCCAGCAGCTTGAGGTTGGGACAGCGTGTCTCTGGGGCCAACGTCCTGACTTTC
CASSLRLGQRVSGANVLTF
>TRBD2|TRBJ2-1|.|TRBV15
TGTGCCACCAGCAGAGATGTGGGCGGGGGCTCCTACAATGAGCAGTTCTTC
CATSRDVGGGSYNEQFF
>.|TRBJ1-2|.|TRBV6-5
TGTGCCAGCAGCCATCACCACGGGGATGATGGCTACACCTTC
CASSHHHGDDGYTF
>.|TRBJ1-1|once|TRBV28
TGTGCCAGCAGAACCCGGTGGGGAGGTCGGGACACTGAAGCTTTCTTT
CASRTRWGGRDTEAFF
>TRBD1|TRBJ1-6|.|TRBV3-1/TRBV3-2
TGTGCCAGCAGAAATAGACAGGGGGCCCGATGGGCACCGGTTTCACCCCTCCACTTT
CASRNRQGARWAPVSPLHF
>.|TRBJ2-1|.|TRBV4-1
TGCGCCAGCAGCAAAGGAGGGGGGGCGGATTACAATGAGCAGTTCTTC
CASSKGGGADYNEQFF
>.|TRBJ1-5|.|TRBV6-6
TGTGCCAGTGGACAGTTGGAGAGCAATCAGCCCCAGCATTTT
CASGQLESNQPQHF
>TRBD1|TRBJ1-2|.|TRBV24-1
TGTGCCACCAGTGACGCCGGGACAGGGTTGAGTGGCTACACCTTC
CATSDAGTGLSGYTF
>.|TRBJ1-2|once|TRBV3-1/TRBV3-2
TGTGCCAGCAGCCAAGAACCCTCAGGGTGCGTCTTC
CASSQEPSGCVF
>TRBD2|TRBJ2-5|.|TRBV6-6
TGTGCCAGCAGTCGAGCGGGAGTTGGCGTCCAAGAGACCCAGTACTTC
CASSRAGVGVQETQYF
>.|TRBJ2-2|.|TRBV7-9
TGTGCCAGCAGGCGAGGGCGGGAGAACACCGGGGAGCTGTTTTTT
CASRRGRENTGELFF
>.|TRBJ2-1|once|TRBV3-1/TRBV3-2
TGTGCCAGCAGCCAACCTAGTAGCAGATACAATGAGCAGTTCTTC
CASSQPSSRYNEQFF
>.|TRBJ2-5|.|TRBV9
TGTGCCAGCAGCGTAGCGTTGGGCGAGTCGGAGACCCAGTACTTC
CASSVALGESETQYF
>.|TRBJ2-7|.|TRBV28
TGTGCCAGCAGTTTAGCGGACAGAACCTACGAGCAGTACTTC
CASSLADRTYEQYF
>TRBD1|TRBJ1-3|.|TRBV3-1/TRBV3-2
TGTGCCAGCAGCCAGGGACAGCTAAACACCATATATTTT
CASSQGQLNTIYF
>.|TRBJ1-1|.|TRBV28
TGTGAGGTGGGCTCGGACACTGAAGCTTTCTTT
CEVGSDTEAFF
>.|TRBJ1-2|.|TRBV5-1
TGCGCCAGCAGTCTTCAGGGGAGCCTCTATGACTACACCTTC
CASSLQGSLYDYTF
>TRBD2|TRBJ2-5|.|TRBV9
TGTGCCAGCAGCGTAGGCTTGGCGGGGGGGACGGGAGAGACCCAGTACTTC
CASSVGLAGGTGETQYF